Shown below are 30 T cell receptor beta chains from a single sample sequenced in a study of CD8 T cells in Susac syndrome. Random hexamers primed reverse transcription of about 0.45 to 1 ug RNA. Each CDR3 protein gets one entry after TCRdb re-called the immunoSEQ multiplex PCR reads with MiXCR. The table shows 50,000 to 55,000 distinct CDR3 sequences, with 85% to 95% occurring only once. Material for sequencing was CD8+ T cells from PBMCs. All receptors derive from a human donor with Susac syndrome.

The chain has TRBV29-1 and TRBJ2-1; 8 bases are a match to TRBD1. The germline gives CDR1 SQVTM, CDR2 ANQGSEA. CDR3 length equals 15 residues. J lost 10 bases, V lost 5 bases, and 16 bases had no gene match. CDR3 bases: TGCAGCGTTCCTCAGGGGGCCTCAATTACGGGCGAGCAGTTCTTC. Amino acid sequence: CSVPQGASITGEQFF.

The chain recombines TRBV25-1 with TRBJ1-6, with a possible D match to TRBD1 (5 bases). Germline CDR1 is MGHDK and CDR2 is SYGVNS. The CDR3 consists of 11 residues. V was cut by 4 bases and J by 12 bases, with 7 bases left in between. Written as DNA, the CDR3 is TGTGCCAGCAGTGGGGGGGGACCCCTCCACTTT. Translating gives CASSGGGPLHF.

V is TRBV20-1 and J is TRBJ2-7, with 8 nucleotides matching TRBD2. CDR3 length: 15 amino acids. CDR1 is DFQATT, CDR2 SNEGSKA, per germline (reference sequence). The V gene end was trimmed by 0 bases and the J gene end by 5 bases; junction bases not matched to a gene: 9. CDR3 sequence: CSARDLRGAYHEQYF. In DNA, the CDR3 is TGCAGTGCTAGAGATTTGCGGGGGGCTTACCACGAGCAGTACTTC.

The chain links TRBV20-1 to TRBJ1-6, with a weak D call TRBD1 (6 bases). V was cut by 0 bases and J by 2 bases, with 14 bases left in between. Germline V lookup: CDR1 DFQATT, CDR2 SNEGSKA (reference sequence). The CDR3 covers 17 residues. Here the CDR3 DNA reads TGCAGTGCTAGAGATCACGTAACAGGGACCTATAATTCACCCCTCCACTTT. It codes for CSARDHVTGTYNSPLHF.

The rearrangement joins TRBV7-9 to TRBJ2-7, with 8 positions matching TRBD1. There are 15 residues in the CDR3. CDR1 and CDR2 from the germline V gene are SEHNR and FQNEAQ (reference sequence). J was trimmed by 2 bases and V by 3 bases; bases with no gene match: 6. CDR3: CASSFQGAHTYEQYF. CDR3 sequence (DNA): TGTGCCAGCAGCTTCCAGGGGGCCCATACCTACGAGCAGTACTTC.

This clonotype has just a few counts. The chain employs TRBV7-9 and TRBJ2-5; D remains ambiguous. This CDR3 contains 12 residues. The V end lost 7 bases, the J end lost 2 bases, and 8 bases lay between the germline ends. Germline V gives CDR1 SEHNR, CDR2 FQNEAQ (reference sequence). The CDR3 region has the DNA TGTGCCAGCAATGGGCAGCAAGAGACCCAGTACTTC. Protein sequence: CASNGQQETQYF.

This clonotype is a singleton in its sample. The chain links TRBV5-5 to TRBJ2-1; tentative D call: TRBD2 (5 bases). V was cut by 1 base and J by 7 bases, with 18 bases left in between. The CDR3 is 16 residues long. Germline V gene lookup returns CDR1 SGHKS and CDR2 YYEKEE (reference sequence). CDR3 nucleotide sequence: TGTGCCAGCAGCTTGTGGGAGACTATCACATTTAATGAGCAGTTCTTC. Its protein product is CASSLWETITFNEQFF.

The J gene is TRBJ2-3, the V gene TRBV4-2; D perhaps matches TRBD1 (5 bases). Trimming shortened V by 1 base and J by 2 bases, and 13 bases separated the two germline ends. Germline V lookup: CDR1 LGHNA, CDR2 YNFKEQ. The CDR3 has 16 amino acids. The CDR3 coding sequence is TGTGCCAGCAGCCAAGTTCTAGGACACCTCACAGATACGCAGTATTTT. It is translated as CASSQVLGHLTDTQYF.

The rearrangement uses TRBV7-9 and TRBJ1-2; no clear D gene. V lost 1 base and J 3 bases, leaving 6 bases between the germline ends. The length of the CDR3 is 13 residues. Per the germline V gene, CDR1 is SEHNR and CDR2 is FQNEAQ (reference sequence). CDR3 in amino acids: CASSLEADYGYTF. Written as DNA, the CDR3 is TGTGCCAGCAGCTTAGAGGCAGACTATGGCTACACCTTC. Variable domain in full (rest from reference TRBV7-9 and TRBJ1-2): DTGVSQNPRHKITKRGQNVTFRCDPISEHNRLYWYRQTLGQGPEFLTYFQNEAQLEKSRLLSDRFSAERPKGSFSTLEIQRTEQGDSAMYLCASSLEADYGYTFGSGTRLTVV.

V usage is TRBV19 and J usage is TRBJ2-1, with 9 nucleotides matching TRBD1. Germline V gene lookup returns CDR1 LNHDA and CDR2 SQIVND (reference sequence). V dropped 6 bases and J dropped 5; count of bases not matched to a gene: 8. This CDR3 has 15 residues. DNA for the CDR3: TGTGCCAGTAGCTGGGACAGGGTGACGCACAATGAGCAGTTCTTC. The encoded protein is CASSWDRVTHNEQFF.

For the CDR3, the DNA is TGTGCCTGGACAGCACTGGGTTCACCCCTCCACTTT. Translated: CAWTALGSPLHF. This chain joins TRBV30 and TRBJ1-6; D is undetermined. The CDR3 contains 12 residues. Germline V lookup: CDR1 GTSNPN, CDR2 SVGIG (reference sequence). V was cut by 4 bases and J by 9 bases, with 10 bases left in between.

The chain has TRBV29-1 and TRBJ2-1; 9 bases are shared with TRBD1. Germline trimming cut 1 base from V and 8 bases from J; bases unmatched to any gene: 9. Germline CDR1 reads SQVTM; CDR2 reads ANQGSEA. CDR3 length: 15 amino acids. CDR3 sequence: CSVEVWTGDRDEQFF. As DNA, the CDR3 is TGCAGCGTTGAAGTGTGGACAGGGGATAGGGATGAGCAGTTCTTC.

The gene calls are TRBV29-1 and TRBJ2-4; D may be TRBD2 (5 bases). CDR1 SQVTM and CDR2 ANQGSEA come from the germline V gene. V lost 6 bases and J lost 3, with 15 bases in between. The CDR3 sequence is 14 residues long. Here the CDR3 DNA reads TGCAGCGTGCTTCAGGAGGACCTCAAAAACATTCAGTACTTC. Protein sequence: CSVLQEDLKNIQYF.

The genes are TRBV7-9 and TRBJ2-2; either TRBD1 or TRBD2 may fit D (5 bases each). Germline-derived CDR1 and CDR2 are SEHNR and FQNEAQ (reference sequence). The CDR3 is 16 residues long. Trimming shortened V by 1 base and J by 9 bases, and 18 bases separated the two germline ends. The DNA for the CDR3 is TGTGCCAGCAGCTTAGGGGACGCAGGGATTTTGCGGGAGCTGTTTTTT. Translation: CASSLGDAGILRELFF.

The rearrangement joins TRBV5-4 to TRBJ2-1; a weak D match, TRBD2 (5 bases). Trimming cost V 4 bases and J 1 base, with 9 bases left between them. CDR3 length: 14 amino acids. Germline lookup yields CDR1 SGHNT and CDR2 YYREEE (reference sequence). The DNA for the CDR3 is TGTGCCAGCAGCAAAGCGGAATCCTACAATGAGCAGTTCTTC. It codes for CASSKAESYNEQFF. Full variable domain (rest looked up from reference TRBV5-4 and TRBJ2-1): ETGVTQSPTHLIKTRGQQVTLRCSSQSGHNTVSWYQQALGQGPQFIFQYYREEENGRGNFPPRFSGLQFPNYSSELNVNALELDDSALYLCASSKAESYNEQFFGPGTRLTVL.

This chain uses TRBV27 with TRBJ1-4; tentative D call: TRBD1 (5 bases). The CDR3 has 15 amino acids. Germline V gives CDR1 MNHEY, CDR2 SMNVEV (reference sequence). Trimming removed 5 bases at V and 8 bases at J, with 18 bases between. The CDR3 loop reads CASSPGGSQGEKLFF. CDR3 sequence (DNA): TGTGCCAGCAGTCCCGGGGGGTCCCAAGGCGAAAAACTGTTTTTT.

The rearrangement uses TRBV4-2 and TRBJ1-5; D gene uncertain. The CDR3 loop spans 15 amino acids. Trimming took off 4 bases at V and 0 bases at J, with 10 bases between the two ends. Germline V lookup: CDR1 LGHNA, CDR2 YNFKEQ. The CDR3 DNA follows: TGTGCCAGCAGCCCCCGGGCGGATAGCAATCAGCCCCAGCATTTT. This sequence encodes CASSPRADSNQPQHF.

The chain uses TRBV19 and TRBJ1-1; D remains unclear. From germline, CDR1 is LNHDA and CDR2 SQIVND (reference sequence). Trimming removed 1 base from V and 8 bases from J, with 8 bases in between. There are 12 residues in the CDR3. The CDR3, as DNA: TGTGCCAGTAGTATAGGGAATGGAGAAGCTTTCTTT. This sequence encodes CASSIGNGEAFF.

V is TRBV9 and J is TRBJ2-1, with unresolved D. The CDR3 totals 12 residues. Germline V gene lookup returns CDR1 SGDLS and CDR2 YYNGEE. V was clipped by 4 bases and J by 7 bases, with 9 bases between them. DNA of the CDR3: TGTGCCAGCAGCCCCCTCATTAATGAGCAGTTCTTC. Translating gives CASSPLINEQFF. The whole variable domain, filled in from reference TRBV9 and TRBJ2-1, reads DSGVTQTPKHLITATGQRVTLRCSPRSGDLSVYWYQQSLDQGLQFLIQYYNGEERAKGNILERFSAQQFPDLHSELNLSSLELGDSALYFCASSPLINEQFFGPGTRLTVL.

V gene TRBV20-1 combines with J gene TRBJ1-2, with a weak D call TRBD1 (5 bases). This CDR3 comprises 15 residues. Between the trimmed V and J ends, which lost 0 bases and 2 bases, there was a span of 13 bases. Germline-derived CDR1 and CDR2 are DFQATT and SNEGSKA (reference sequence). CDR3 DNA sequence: TGCAGTGCTAGAGAGCTCAGTGACAGAAACTATGGCTACACCTTC. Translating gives CSARELSDRNYGYTF.

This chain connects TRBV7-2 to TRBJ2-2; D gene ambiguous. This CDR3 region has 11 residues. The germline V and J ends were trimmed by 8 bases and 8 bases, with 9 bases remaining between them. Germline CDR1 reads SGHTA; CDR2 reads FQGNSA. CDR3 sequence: CASPSLGELFF. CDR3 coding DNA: TGTGCCAGCCCTTCCTTAGGGGAGCTGTTTTTT.

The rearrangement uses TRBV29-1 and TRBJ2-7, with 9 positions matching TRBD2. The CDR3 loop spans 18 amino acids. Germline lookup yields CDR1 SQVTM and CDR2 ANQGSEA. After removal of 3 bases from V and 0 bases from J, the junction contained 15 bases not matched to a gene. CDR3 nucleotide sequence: TGCAGCGTTGAGGCACTTAGCGGGGGCCCAATAAGCTCCTACGAGCAGTACTTC. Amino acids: CSVEALSGGPISSYEQYF.

CDR3 DNA sequence: TGTGCCAGCAGCGACGGAGACGAGCAGTACTTC. Translated: CASSDGDEQYF. The chain carries TRBV25-1 and TRBJ2-7; D remains unclear. Germline V gene sequence: CDR1 MGHDK, CDR2 SYGVNS. The CDR3 loop spans 11 amino acids. The V end lost 6 bases, the J end lost 5 bases, and 8 bases lay between the germline ends.

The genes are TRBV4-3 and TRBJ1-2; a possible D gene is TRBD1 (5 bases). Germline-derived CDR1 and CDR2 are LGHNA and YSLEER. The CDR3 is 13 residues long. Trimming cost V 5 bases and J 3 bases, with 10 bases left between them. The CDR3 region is CASSRDGHYGYTF. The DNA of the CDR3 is TGCGCCAGCAGCAGGGACGGACACTATGGCTACACCTTC.

The DNA for the CDR3 is TGTGCCAGCAGCGCTCAGGGACAGGGACGCACAGATACGCAGTATTTT. Translation: CASSAQGQGRTDTQYF. V usage is TRBV6-1 and J usage is TRBJ2-3; 9 nucleotides match TRBD1. V trimming: 6 bases; J trimming: 1 base; junction bases outside the gene matches: 8. Germline V gene sequence: CDR1 MNHNS, CDR2 SASEGT. The CDR3 is made up of 16 amino acids.

CDR3 loop: CASSQEAPGGSGDTDTQYF. The CDR3 coding sequence is TGTGCCAGCAGCCAAGAGGCCCCCGGGGGTAGCGGGGACACAGATACGCAGTATTTT. The V and J genes are TRBV14 and TRBJ2-3; 8 bases line up with TRBD2. CDR1 is SGHDN, CDR2 FVKESK, per germline. After removal of 0 bases from V and 2 bases from J, the junction contained 13 bases not matched to a gene. CDR3 length: 19 amino acids.

The CDR3 sequence is CASSLRTSGFYEQYF. The CDR3 DNA follows: TGTGCCAGCAGCTTGAGGACTAGCGGGTTCTACGAGCAGTACTTC. V usage is TRBV5-4 and J usage is TRBJ2-7; 11 positions match TRBD2. Germline CDR1 reads SGHNT; CDR2 reads YYREEE (reference sequence). Trimming at V came to 1 base and at J to 3 bases, leaving 3 bases not matched to a gene. This CDR3 is 15 amino acids long.

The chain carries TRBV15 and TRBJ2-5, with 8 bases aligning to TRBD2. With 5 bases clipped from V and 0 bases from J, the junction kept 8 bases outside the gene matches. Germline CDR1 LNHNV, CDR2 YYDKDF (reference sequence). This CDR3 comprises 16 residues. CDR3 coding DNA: TGTGCCACCAGCGGAGTTGTGCGGGGGGACCAAGAGACCCAGTACTTC. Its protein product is CATSGVVRGDQETQYF.

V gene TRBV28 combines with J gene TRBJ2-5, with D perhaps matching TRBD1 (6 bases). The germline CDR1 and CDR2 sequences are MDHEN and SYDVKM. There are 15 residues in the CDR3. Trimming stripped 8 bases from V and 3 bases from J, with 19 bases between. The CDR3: CASGYFGQREETQYF. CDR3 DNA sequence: TGTGCCAGCGGGTATTTTGGACAGAGGGAAGAGACCCAGTACTTC.

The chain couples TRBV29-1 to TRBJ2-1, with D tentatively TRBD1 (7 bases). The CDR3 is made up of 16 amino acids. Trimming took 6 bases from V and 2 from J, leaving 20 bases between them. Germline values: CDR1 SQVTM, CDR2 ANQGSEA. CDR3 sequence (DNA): TGCAGCGTCTCGGGGGCAGACAGGGTACCCTACAATGAGCAGTTCTTC. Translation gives CSVSGADRVPYNEQFF.